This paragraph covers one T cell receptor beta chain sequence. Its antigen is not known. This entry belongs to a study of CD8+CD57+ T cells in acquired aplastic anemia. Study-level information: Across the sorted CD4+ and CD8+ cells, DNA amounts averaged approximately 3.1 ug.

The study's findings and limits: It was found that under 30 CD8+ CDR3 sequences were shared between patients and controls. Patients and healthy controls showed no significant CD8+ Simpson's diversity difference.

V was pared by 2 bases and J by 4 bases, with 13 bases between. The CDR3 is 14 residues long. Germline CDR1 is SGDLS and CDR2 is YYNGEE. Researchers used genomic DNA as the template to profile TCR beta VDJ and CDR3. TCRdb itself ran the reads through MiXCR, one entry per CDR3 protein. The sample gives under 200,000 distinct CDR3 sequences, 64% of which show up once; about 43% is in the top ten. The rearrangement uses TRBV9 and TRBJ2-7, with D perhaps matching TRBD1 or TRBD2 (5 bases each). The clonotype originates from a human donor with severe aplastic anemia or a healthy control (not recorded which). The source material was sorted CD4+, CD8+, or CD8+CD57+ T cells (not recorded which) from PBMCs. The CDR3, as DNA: TGTGCCAGCAGCGTTGACGGGACCCTATACGAGCAGTACTTC. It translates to CASSVDGTLYEQYF.